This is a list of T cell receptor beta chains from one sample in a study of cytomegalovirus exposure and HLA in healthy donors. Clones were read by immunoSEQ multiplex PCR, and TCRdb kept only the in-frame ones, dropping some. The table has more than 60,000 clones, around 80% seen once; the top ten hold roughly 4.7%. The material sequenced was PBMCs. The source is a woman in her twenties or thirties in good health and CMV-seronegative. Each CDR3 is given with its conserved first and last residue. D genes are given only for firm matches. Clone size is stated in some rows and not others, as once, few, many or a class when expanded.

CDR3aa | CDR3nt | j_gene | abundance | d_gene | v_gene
CASIPPGSTDTQYF | TGTGCCAGCATCCCCCCCGGTAGCACAGATACGCAGTATTTT | TRBJ2-3 | . | . | TRBV7-9
CANLQGNQPQHF | TGTGCCAACCTACAGGGTAATCAGCCCCAGCATTTT | TRBJ1-5 | . | . | TRBV5-6
CASAEQGPDTQYF | TGCGCCAGCGCTGAACAGGGGCCTGATACGCAGTATTTT | TRBJ2-3 | . | TRBD1 | TRBV5-1
CASSSRDRADNSPLHF | TGTGCCAGCAGCTCCCGGGACAGGGCGGACAATTCACCCCTCCACTTT | TRBJ1-6 | . | TRBD1 | TRBV2
CASSQPSRGASQHTQYF | TGTGCCAGCAGCCAACCGAGCCGGGGGGCCTCCCAGCATACGCAGTATTTT | TRBJ2-3 | . | . | TRBV4-2
CASSLVQGNNSPLHF | TGTGCCAGCAGCTTAGTTCAGGGAAATAATTCACCCCTCCACTTT | TRBJ1-6 | . | . | TRBV7-9
CASSLIGETQYF | TGTGCCAGCAGCCTAATCGGGGAGACCCAGTACTTC | TRBJ2-5 | . | . | TRBV7-2
CASSPGSAMETQYF | TGTGCCAGCAGCCCGGGGTCAGCCATGGAGACCCAGTACTTC | TRBJ2-5 | . | . | TRBV9
CASSWDTLTEEKLFF | TGCGCCAGCAGCTGGGACACACTAACGGAGGAAAAACTGTTTTTT | TRBJ1-4 | few | . | TRBV4-1
CASSPGQIYAETQYF | TGTGCCAGCAGCCCTGGACAAATCTATGCAGAGACCCAGTACTTC | TRBJ2-5 | . | . | TRBV11-2
CASSEDFTGELFF | TGTGCCAGCAGTGAGGACTTCACCGGGGAGCTGTTTTTT | TRBJ2-2 | few | . | TRBV6-4
CSVTGLDEQFF | TGCAGCGTTACAGGGCTCGATGAGCAGTTCTTC | TRBJ2-1 | few | . | TRBV29-1
CASSQGVNSLETQYF | TGTGCCAGCAGCCAGGGAGTAAATTCTCTGGAGACCCAGTACTTC | TRBJ2-5 | . | . | TRBV14
CASSQDLASGNNEQFF | TGCGCCAGCAGCCAAGATTTGGCTAGCGGGAACAATGAGCAGTTCTTC | TRBJ2-1 | . | TRBD2 | TRBV4-3
CASSGEQELREQYF | TGTGCCAGCAGTGGGGAACAGGAACTACGTGAGCAGTACTTC | TRBJ2-7 | . | . | TRBV25-1
CASSEPGTASKHF | TGCGCCAGCAGTGAGCCCGGGACAGCGAGCAAGCATTTT | TRBJ1-5 | . | TRBD1 | TRBV10-2
CASRDRDTQYF | TGTGCCAGCAGGGACAGGGATACGCAGTATTTT | TRBJ2-3 | . | TRBD1 | TRBV27
CASSEARTPGTANQPQHF | TGTGCCAGCAGTGAAGCGCGGACCCCCGGGACAGCAAATCAGCCCCAGCATTTT | TRBJ1-5 | once | TRBD1 | TRBV2
CASSDLTVLGVNSPLHF | TGCGCCAGCAGCGACCTAACAGTTCTAGGGGTTAATTCACCCCTCCACTTT | TRBJ1-6 | . | . | TRBV5-1
CASSQEWGATEAFF | TGCGCCAGCAGCCAAGAATGGGGAGCGACTGAAGCTTTCTTT | TRBJ1-1 | few | . | TRBV4-3
CASNRDRGPYGYTF | TGTGCCAGCAATAGGGACAGGGGGCCCTATGGCTACACCTTC | TRBJ1-2 | . | TRBD1 | TRBV6-1
CASSVQGEEQYF | TGTGCCAGCAGTGTTCAAGGGGAAGAGCAGTACTTC | TRBJ2-7 | . | . | TRBV2
CASSLTKNTEAFF | TGTGCCAGCAGCTTAACTAAGAACACTGAAGCTTTCTTT | TRBJ1-1 | . | . | TRBV7-2
CASSLRQGKNTEAFF | TGTGCCAGCAGTCTGAGACAGGGGAAGAACACTGAAGCTTTCTTT | TRBJ1-1 | . | TRBD1 | TRBV6-5